This TCR beta chain emerged from a study of blood T cell repertoires in COVID-19. Study information: T cells, B-cell-depleted T cells, or PBMCs provided the cDNA or gDNA that served as material.

Using immunoSEQ multiplex PCR, the repertoire was profiled, and TCRdb retains in-frame clones only, with some absent. The sample has fewer than 85,000 clones, 87% seen once. The V gene lost 8 bases and the J gene lost 2 bases, with 12 bases spanning the gap. This CDR3 region has 13 residues. From germline, CDR1 is GTSNPN and CDR2 SVGIG (reference sequence). The V gene is TRBV30, the J gene TRBJ1-4; the D gene is possibly TRBD1 (5 bases). This TCR came from a man aged 50-60 years with active COVID-19. The sample taken for sequencing was peripheral blood. CDR3 residues: CALNKGTNEKLFF. CDR3 nucleotides: TGTGCCCTCAATAAGGGGACTAATGAAAAACTGTTTTTT.